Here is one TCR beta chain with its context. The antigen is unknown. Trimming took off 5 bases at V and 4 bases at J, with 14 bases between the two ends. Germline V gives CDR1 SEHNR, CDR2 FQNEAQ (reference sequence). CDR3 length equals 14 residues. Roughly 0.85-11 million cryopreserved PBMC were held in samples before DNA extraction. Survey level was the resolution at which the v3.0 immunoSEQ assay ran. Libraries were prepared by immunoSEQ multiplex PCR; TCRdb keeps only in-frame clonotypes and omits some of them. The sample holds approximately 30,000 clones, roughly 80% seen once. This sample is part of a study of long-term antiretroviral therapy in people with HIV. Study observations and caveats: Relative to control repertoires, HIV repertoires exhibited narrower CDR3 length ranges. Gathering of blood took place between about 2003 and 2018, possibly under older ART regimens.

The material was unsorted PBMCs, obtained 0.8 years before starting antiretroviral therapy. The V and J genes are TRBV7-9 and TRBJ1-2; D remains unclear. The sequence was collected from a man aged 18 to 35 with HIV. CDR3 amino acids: CASSATKGSYGYTF. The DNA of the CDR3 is TGTGCCAGCAGCGCTACGAAGGGAAGCTATGGCTACACCTTC.